The 8 T cell receptor beta chains in this list originate from one sample, sequenced in a study of molecular identifiers for immune sequencing clone quantification. TCRdb analysed the PCR reads with MiXCR anew, one entry per CDR3 protein. The repertoire includes hundreds of thousands of distinct CDR3 sequences, 25% of them detected once, and 0.75% to 0.8% sits in the top ten. Sequenced input: naive CD8+ T cells from blood, with Jurkat cell RNA spiked in. Subset specified: FACS-sorted CD8+CD4-CCR7+CD45RA+ naive T cells. The receptors here all came from a human donor in good health. Some libraries in this study had Jurkat cell RNA spiked in.

The J gene is TRBJ2-7, the V gene TRBV27, with 10 bases fitting TRBD2. V shed 4 bases and J 0 bases; nucleotides not matched to a gene: 3. CDR1 MNHEY and CDR2 SMNVEV come from the germline V gene (reference sequence). The CDR3 spans 15 residues. The CDR3 coding sequence is TGTGCCAGCAGTTACCAGCGGGAGGGCTCCTACGAGCAGTACTTC. It specifies CASSYQREGSYEQYF.

This clonotype came up many times. The gene calls are TRBV7-9 and TRBJ1-1; D call uncertain. Trimming shortened V by 1 base and J by 6 bases, and 6 bases separated the two germline ends. Germline V gene sequence: CDR1 SEHNR, CDR2 FQNEAQ (reference sequence). This CDR3 has 12 residues. In DNA form, the CDR3 reads TGTGCCAGCAGCTTAGGACACCCTGAAGCTTTCTTT. Amino acids: CASSLGHPEAFF.

This clonotype was seen a few times. This sequence joins TRBV6-5 and TRBJ2-7, with D hard to call. The CDR3 consists of 14 residues. V lost 7 bases and J lost 4, with 17 bases in between. The germline V gene has CDR1 MNHEY and CDR2 SVGAGI. The CDR3 here is CASTNGYGLYEQYF. DNA of the CDR3: TGTGCCAGCACCAACGGGTATGGGCTATACGAGCAGTACTTC.

This clonotype was observed many times. The CDR3 protein is CASSTSGGVYNEQFF. The CDR3 bases are TGTGCCAGCAGTACTAGCGGGGGGGTCTACAATGAGCAGTTCTTC. The chain recombines TRBV25-1 with TRBJ2-1, with 13 bases aligning to TRBD2. Trimming took 5 bases from V and 3 from J; bases not matched to a gene: 1. CDR1 is MGHDK, CDR2 SYGVNS, per germline. CDR3 length: 15 residues.

This clonotype has more than one count but fewer than ten. This chain joins TRBV12-3 or TRBV12-4 and TRBJ2-1, with 10 bases identical to TRBD1. V gave up 6 bases and J gave up 10 bases; unmatched junction bases: 18. The CDR3 contains 17 residues. Here the CDR3 DNA reads TGTGCCAGCAGCCATATTACCCCAGACAGGGGGCCAATCGAGCAGTTCTTC. Protein: CASSHITPDRGPIEQFF.

About this clonotype itself: At one of its ends the junction is not consistent with the germline gene, which may arise from a read error. The rearrangement uses TRBV6-5 and TRBJ2-7; D unclear. In germline, CDR1 is MNHEY, CDR2 SVGAGI. The CDR3 totals 14 residues. Written as DNA, the CDR3 is TGTGCCAGCAGTTACTCTTCCAGCTCCTACGCGCAGTCCTTC. Translating it yields CASSYSSSSYAQSF.

This clonotype has ten or more counts. The V and J genes are TRBV28 and TRBJ2-5; TRBD2 matches 12 bases. CDR1 and CDR2 (germline): MDHEN, SYDVKM. J lost 2 bases, V lost 1 base, and 5 bases had no gene match. The CDR3 loop spans 17 amino acids. CDR3 amino acids: CASSLLVGTSGQETQYF. The CDR3, as DNA: TGTGCCAGCAGTTTATTAGTCGGGACTAGCGGGCAAGAGACCCAGTACTTC.

This clonotype turned up a few times. This chain links TRBV6-6 with TRBJ1-2; D remains unclear. CDR1 and CDR2 from the germline V gene are MNHNY and SVGAGI (reference sequence). The CDR3 has 14 amino acids. Trimming shortened V by 0 bases and J by 7 bases, and 12 bases separated the two germline ends. Here the CDR3 DNA reads TGTGCCAGCAGTTACTCGTCAGAGTGGCTTGGCTACACCTTC. Protein product: CASSYSSEWLGYTF.